Reported below is one TCR beta chain. This sample was taken from a study of blood T cell repertoires in COVID-19. About the research overall: Some COVID-19 samples were acute and others convalescent; all came from the United States, Italy and Spain. PBMCs, B-cell-depleted T cells, or T cells were the source of the cDNA or gDNA that made up the material.

Original methodology: Amplification of reference gene primers was used by the study to estimate nucleated cell counts. Sequenced by immunoSEQ multiplex PCR; TCRdb stores in-frame clones only, minus some. That table supplies the V and J calls and clone size; D and trimming were determined from the DNA. The data hold around 100,000 clones, with approximately 88% observed a single time. Per the germline V gene, CDR1 is MDHEN and CDR2 is SYDVKM. The CDR3 is 13 residues long. Trimming stripped 6 bases from V and 4 bases from J, with 10 bases between. The source material was peripheral blood. The sequence came from a woman in her sixties or seventies with acute or convalescent COVID-19. J is TRBJ1-5 and V is TRBV28; D is unresolved. The CDR3 is CASSLTRNQPQHF. The CDR3 DNA follows: TGTGCCAGCAGCTTAACGCGGAATCAGCCCCAGCATTTT.